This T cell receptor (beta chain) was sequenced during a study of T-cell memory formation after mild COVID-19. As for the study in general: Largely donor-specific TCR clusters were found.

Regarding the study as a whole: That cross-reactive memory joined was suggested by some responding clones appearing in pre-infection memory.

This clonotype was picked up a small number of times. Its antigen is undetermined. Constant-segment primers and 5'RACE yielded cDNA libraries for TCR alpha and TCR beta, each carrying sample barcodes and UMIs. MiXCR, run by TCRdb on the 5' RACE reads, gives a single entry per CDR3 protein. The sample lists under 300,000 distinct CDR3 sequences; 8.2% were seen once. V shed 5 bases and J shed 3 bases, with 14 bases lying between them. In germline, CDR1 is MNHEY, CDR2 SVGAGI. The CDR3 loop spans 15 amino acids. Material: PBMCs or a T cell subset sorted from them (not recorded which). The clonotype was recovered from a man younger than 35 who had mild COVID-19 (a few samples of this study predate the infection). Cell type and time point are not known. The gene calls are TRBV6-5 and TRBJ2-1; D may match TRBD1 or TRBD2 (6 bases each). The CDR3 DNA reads TGTGCCAGCAGTGCTATCGGGGGCAGCTACAATGAGCAGTTCTTC. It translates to CASSAIGGSYNEQFF.